These 11 T cell receptor beta chains were sequenced from one sample in a study of Graves' ophthalmopathy and Graves' hyperthyroidism. TCR beta CDR3 amplification used RNA transcripts. First-round RT-PCR used HTBI primers; second-round multiplex PCR followed. TCRdb re-derived calls from the multiplex PCR reads in MiXCR, one entry per CDR3 protein. The sample lists about 550,000 distinct CDR3 sequences, 35% to 45% occurring once. The sequenced material came from peripheral blood or thyroid tissue (not recorded which). These receptors all come from an adult man with Graves' hyperthyroidism.

The genes are TRBV2 and TRBJ1-2; D gene unclear. Trimming removed 6 bases at V and 10 bases at J, with 18 bases between. The CDR3 is made up of 13 amino acids. CDR1 is SNHLY, CDR2 FYNNEI, per germline. The CDR3 DNA is TGTGCCAGCAGGAGGAGGGATTTGGTAGTCTACACCTTC. Its protein is CASRRRDLVVYTF.

This clonotype was observed a few times. The chain carries TRBV12-3 or TRBV12-4 and TRBJ2-3; TRBD2 matches at 12 bases. V lost 6 bases to trimming and J lost 6 bases; unmatched junction nucleotides: 13. The CDR3 covers 17 residues. The CDR3, as DNA: TGTGCCAGCAGGCCATCTAGCGGGAGGGCTGTTTACGATACGCAGTATTTT. Protein product: CASRPSSGRAVYDTQYF.

This clonotype was observed at least ten times. V and J are TRBV6-5 and TRBJ2-7; 8 bases agree with TRBD2. Germline CDR1 and CDR2: MNHEY and SVGAGI. This CDR3 has 14 amino acids. V trimming: 7 bases; J trimming: 2 bases; junction bases outside the gene matches: 7. CDR3 protein: CASTTAGGAYEQYF. DNA of the CDR3: TGTGCCAGCACTACCGCGGGAGGCGCCTACGAGCAGTACTTC.

The rearrangement links TRBV20-1 to TRBJ2-2, with TRBD2 matching 8 bases. V shed 4 bases and J 7 bases; nucleotides not matched to a gene: 11. CDR1 DFQATT and CDR2 SNEGSKA come from the germline V gene (reference sequence). This CDR3 is built from 15 residues. For the CDR3, the DNA is TGCAGTGCTACGGGACTAGAGTCGGCGAGCGGGGAGCTGTTTTTT. Translation: CSATGLESASGELFF.

This chain connects TRBV7-2 to TRBJ1-6; D not certain. The V and J ends lost 1 base and 3 bases respectively, with 10 bases between them. Germline V gives CDR1 SGHTA, CDR2 FQGNSA. This CDR3 has 16 residues. CDR3 sequence: CASSLGTEFYNSPLHF. CDR3 DNA sequence: TGTGCCAGCAGCTTAGGGACGGAGTTCTATAATTCACCCCTCCACTTT.

This clonotype has at least ten counts. V is TRBV7-9 and J is TRBJ2-7; D ambiguous. This CDR3 spans 13 amino acids. V was shortened by 4 bases and J by 6 bases, with 13 bases between the two germline ends. Germline V gene sequence: CDR1 SEHNR, CDR2 FQNEAQ (reference sequence). The DNA for the CDR3 is TGTGCCAGCAGCTACACGATCGGAGCCGAGCAGTACTTC. It yields the protein CASSYTIGAEQYF.

For this clonotype: This may come from a read error, since a much larger clone is one base off. The chain links TRBV12-3 or TRBV12-4 to TRBJ2-2; 7 bases fit TRBD1. J was trimmed by 6 bases and V by 6 bases; bases with no gene match: 7. CDR3 size: 14 residues. The CDR3: CASRTGAVAGELFF. CDR3 nucleotide sequence: TGTGCCAGCAGAACAGGGGCGGTGGCCGGGGAGCTGTTTTTT.

Turning to this clonotype: A read error is possible here, since a much larger clone lies one base away. The chain couples TRBV28 to TRBJ2-7, with 7 bases that match TRBD1. The CDR3 extends over 14 amino acids. V gave up 5 bases and J gave up 6 bases; unmatched junction bases: 10. The germline gives CDR1 MDHEN, CDR2 SYDVKM. CDR3 sequence: CASSVTGTVCEQYF. The CDR3 nucleotides read TGTGCCAGCAGTGTAACCGGGACAGTCTGCGAGCAGTACTTC.

About this clonotype: The conserved phenylalanine or tryptophan normally closing the CDR3 is absent here, so this likely arose from a read error. This chain joins TRBV19 and TRBJ2-7, with 8 bases lining up with TRBD1. This CDR3 region has 14 residues. The germline V gene has CDR1 LNHDA and CDR2 SQIVND (reference sequence). The ends lost 6 bases at V and 4 bases at J; junction bases unmatched: 8. CDR3 in amino acids: CASRAGTGGYEQYL. The CDR3 nucleotides are TGTGCCAGTAGGGCCGGGACAGGAGGATACGAGCAGTACCTC.

This clonotype has a count of ten or more. The chain is built from TRBV7-2 and TRBJ1-6; 11 bases agree with TRBD1. In germline, CDR1 is SGHTA, CDR2 FQGNSA. CDR3 size: 16 residues. Unmatched junction bases numbered 8, after V lost 5 bases and J lost 8 bases. The CDR3 is CASSISGTGGYSPLHF. The DNA of the CDR3 is TGTGCCAGCAGCATATCCGGGACAGGGGGATATTCACCCCTCCACTTT.

This clonotype came up once. This chain joins TRBV2 and TRBJ2-5; D remains ambiguous. V lost 8 bases, J lost 5 bases, and 12 bases lay in between. This CDR3 is 12 amino acids long. Germline values: CDR1 SNHLY, CDR2 FYNNEI. The CDR3 DNA follows: TGTGCCAGCCGGAGTGTTCGGGAGACCCAGTACTTC. Its protein product is CASRSVRETQYF.